Presented here are 9 T cell receptor beta chains from one specimen sequenced in a study of T cell clonality in common variable immunodeficiency. Libraries were prepared by immunoSEQ multiplex PCR; TCRdb keeps only in-frame clonotypes and omits some of them. There are about 52,000 clones in the sample, none observed a single time. Specimen: peripheral blood mononuclear cells. The receptors come from a person aged 18 to 75 in good health.

Remarks on this clone: The CDR3 end lies 3 residues beyond the end of the read and is filled in from the germline J gene. The chain couples TRBV18 to TRBJ1-1; TRBD1 is a possible D gene (6 bases). V lost 0 bases, J lost 1 base, and 21 bases lay in between. Germline values: CDR1 KGHSH, CDR2 LQKENI. The CDR3 has 19 amino acids. CDR3: CASSPPQGHQKLQNTEAFF. CDR3 DNA (partial): TGTGCCAGCTCACCACCCCAGGGACACCAGAAGCTACAGAACACTGAA.

To note about this clone: The CDR3 end lies 3 residues beyond the end of the read and is filled in from the germline J gene. V gene TRBV6-1 combines with J gene TRBJ2-3, with D possibly being TRBD1 (5 bases). CDR3 length: 15 amino acids. Germline CDR1 reads MNHNS; CDR2 reads SASEGT. CDR3 protein: CASSETGTDNQPQYF. The sequenced part of the CDR3 DNA is TGTGCCAGCAGTGAAACAGGAACGGACAATCAGCCG.

This clone has at least ten counts. The DNA ends 3 residues before the CDR3 does, and the rest of the CDR3 is filled in from the germline J gene. V gene TRBV7-8 combines with J gene TRBJ2-6, with 9 bases lining up with TRBD1. V trimming: 1 base; J trimming: 0 bases; junction bases outside the gene matches: 4. The V gene's germline CDR1 is SGHVS and CDR2 FQNEAQ. The CDR3 spans 18 residues. The part of the CDR3 DNA that was read is TGTGCCAGCAGCTTAGTCACAGGGGGCGGCTCTGGGGCCAACGTC. The encoded protein is CASSLVTGGGSGANV. The complete CDR3 reads CASSLVTGGGSGANVLTF.

Many counts were recorded for this clone. The read falls 3 residues short of the CDR3 end, and the missing part is taken from the germline J gene. The V call is TRBV19, the J call TRBJ1-5; perhaps TRBD1 as D (6 bases). V lost 5 bases and J lost 2, with 13 bases in between. Germline V lookup: CDR1 LNHDA, CDR2 SQIVND (reference sequence). This CDR3 is built from 15 residues. Here the CDR3 reads CASSQGQGRNQPQHF. The CDR3 DNA, read in part, is TGTGCCAGTAGTCAGGGACAAGGGCGCAATCAGCCC. Combining the CDR3 with reference TRBV19 and TRBJ1-5 gives the whole variable domain DGGITQSPKYLFRKEGQNVTLSCEQNLNHDAMYWYRQDPGQGLRLIYYSQIVNDFQKGDIAEGYSVSREKKESFPLTVTSAQKNPTAFYLCASSQGQGRNQPQHFGDGTRLSIL.

This clone was seen more than once but under ten times. Read data end 3 residues before the CDR3 end; the end is taken from the germline J gene. The rearrangement joins TRBV19 to TRBJ1-1; D is undetermined. The V gene's germline CDR1 is LNHDA and CDR2 SQIVND (reference sequence). V was clipped by 5 bases and J by 2 bases, with 9 bases between them. This CDR3 is 13 amino acids long. CDR3: CASSARRNTEAFF. CDR3 DNA, as far as it was read: TGTGCCAGTAGTGCCAGGCGAAACACTGAA.

This clone has only a few counts. The read terminates 3 residues before the CDR3 end, so the remaining end is supplied by the germline J gene. The rearrangement joins TRBV6-1 to TRBJ1-1, with D possibly matching TRBD1 (6 bases). Trimming took 4 bases from V and 5 from J, leaving 14 bases between them. Germline V CDR1 and CDR2: MNHNS, SASEGT. The CDR3 totals 14 residues. CDR3 DNA (partial): TGTGCCAGCAGTGTTGGGGGCGCGTATACTGAA. This encodes CASSVGGAYTE. The entire CDR3 protein is CASSVGGAYTEAFF.

CDR3: CASSDPAGGPYEQYF. The DNA read from the CDR3 is TGCGCCAGCAGTGACCCCGCCGGTGGGCCCTACGAG. The chain joins TRBV10-2 to TRBJ2-7; no clear D gene. Read data end 3 residues before the CDR3 end; the end is taken from the germline J gene. CDR3 length: 15 residues. V was cut by 3 bases and J by 2 bases, with 14 bases left in between. Germline values: CDR1 WSHSY, CDR2 SAAADI.

Turning to this clone: The CDR3 end falls 3 residues outside the read, so it is completed with the germline J gene. The chain couples TRBV10-2 to TRBJ2-7; 11 nucleotides line up with TRBD1. The CDR3 covers 15 residues. Looked up from germline, CDR1 is WSHSY and CDR2 is SAAADI. V shed 8 bases and J 2 bases; nucleotides not matched to a gene: 8. The CDR3 bases that were read are TGCGCCAGCCGGACCCAGGACAGGGGGCCCTACGAG. Its translation is CASRTQDRGPYE. The full CDR3 protein is CASRTQDRGPYEQYF.

This clone was counted at least ten times. Read coverage stops 3 residues before the CDR3 terminus; the germline J gene supplies the remainder. V is TRBV13 and J is TRBJ2-1; TRBD2 matches at 7 bases. Germline V gene data show CDR1 as PRHDT and CDR2 as FYEKMQ (reference sequence). The V segment lost 4 bases and the J segment 6 bases; nucleotides outside the gene matches: 12. CDR3 length equals 16 residues. CDR3 sequence reads: CASSSRGEPHFNEQFF. The CDR3 bases that were read are TGTGCCAGCAGCTCCCGGGGGGAGCCCCACTTCAATGAG.